What follows describes a single T cell receptor beta chain. The specificity of this receptor is unknown. No per-base quality is available; no much larger clone lies one base away. The CDR3 regions of human TCRbeta chains were analyzed by immunosequencing. Per the authors' processing: Repertoire TCRs were matched against a reference library of SARS-CoV-2-specific TCRs generated with the MIRA antigen-specificity platform. Breadth was defined as the fraction of unique TCRs that were SARS-CoV-2-associated. Depth was defined as the fraction of total T cells that were SARS-CoV-2-associated. Using the MIRA data, each spike-specific TCR was assigned both to the spike region to which the TCR was reactive and to a CD4 or CD8 class. Log10-transformed breadth and depth values were compared by one-way ANOVA with Sidak's multiple comparisons tests. TCRdb provides this immuneACCESS table in a form limited to in-frame rearrangements. Some clones are lacking; in checked studies, under half of them reflect an unresolved V gene, and why the rest are absent is not known. The V and J calls and clone size are taken from that table; D and trimming were inferred from the DNA. The sample records over 100,000 clones, approximately 91% of which are singletons. Around 7% of the sample is held by the ten biggest clonotypes.

The time point label for this specimen denotes: baseline before first vaccination. Samples from vaccinated people were obtained from the UK trials COV001 and COV002, which included a single-blind randomized controlled phase 2/3 trial of AZD1222 (ChAdOx1 nCoV-19) in healthy adults. For TCRbeta chain sequencing, PBMC samples from trial participants were taken at day 0 and at day 28 after the second dose. The entry originates in a study of T cell responses to AZD1222 COVID-19 vaccine (dated by TCRdb to the early 2020s). Turning to the overall study: AZD1222 recipients with second doses at about 4 weeks or about 12 weeks were pooled, because spike-specific TCR depth and breadth did not differ between schedules. TCR sequencing covered 233 trial participants: 207 given two doses of AZD1222 and around 26 given two doses of MenACWY control vaccine. Enrollment into the trials was organized by age into subgroups of 18-55, 56-69 and 70-plus years, and those subgroups contained roughly 150, 30 and 60 TCR-sequenced participants, respectively.

V loses 6 bases of germline sequence and J loses 2 bases, and the interval between the two ends is 13 bases. As encoded in the germline V gene (reference sequence), CDR1 is LNHDA while CDR2 is SQIVND. The CDR3 measures 14 amino acids from cysteine to phenylalanine. Left in the record is the CDR3 DNA by itself, 42 bases read in frame from the first base. The paper's findings and limits, for the study overall: Participants were mostly white British, with more females than males. The authors suggested clonal diversity may have been underestimated. In the small 56-69-year group, the increase in depth fell short of significance, most likely because of low power. A significant rise in spike-specific TCR breadth and depth was observed after two AZD1222 doses relative to day 0 and relative to MenACWY recipients. Only 5 to 7 AZD1222 recipients were SARS-CoV-2 seropositive at baseline, limiting conclusions about previously exposed vaccinees. Because no day 14 peak-response samples were available, the repertoires could be characterized only after the peak T cell response. Nearly half of unique spike-specific TCRs reportedly recognized epitopes outside regions mutated in the B.1.351 and B.1.1.7 variants. The vaccine-associated CD4 TCRs covered the entire spike protein, and the dominant responses fell in regions 160-218 and 743-854.

The V and J genes are TRBV19 and TRBJ2-5, with an unclear D gene assignment. The receptor was isolated from an adult in good health. Sequencing was performed on peripheral blood, taken on day 0 of AZD1222 vaccination. CDR3 loop: CASRPDEIQETQYF. The nucleotide sequence is given as TGTGCCAGTAGACCAGATGAGATTCAAGAGACCCAGTACTTC.